This T cell receptor beta chain stems from a study of cytomegalovirus exposure and HLA in healthy donors. CDR3 length: 13 residues. CDR1 and CDR2 (germline): SGHTA, FQGNSA. V was shortened by 5 bases and J by 5 bases, with 10 bases between the two germline ends. The study ran its PCR with 60 Vbeta and 13 Jbeta primers. Assay used: immunoSEQ multiplex PCR; TCRdb lists only in-frame clones, some missing. The sample is made up of just over 80,000 clones, and the top ten hold about 1.1% of it. The source is a young woman in good health and CMV-seronegative. The sequenced sample consisted of PBMCs. The rearrangement uses TRBV7-2 and TRBJ1-3; perhaps TRBD1 as D (5 bases). The CDR3 is CASSQGARNTIYF. CDR3 nucleotides: TGTGCCAGCAGCCAAGGGGCCAGAAACACCATATATTTT.